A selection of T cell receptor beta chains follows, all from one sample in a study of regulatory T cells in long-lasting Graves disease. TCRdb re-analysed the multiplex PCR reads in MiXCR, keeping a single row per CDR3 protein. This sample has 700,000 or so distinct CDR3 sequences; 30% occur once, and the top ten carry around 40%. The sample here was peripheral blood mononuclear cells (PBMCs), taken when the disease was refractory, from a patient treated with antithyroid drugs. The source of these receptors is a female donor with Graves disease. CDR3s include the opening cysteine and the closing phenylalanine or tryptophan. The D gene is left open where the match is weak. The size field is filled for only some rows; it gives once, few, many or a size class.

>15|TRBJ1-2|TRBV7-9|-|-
CASSSVGTQEDGYTF
TGTGCCAGCAGCTCGGTTGGGACCCAAGAGGATGGCTACACCTTC
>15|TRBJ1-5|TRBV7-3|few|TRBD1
CASSPGQSQGQPQHF
TGTGCCAGCAGCCCGGGACAGTCGCAGGGTCAGCCCCAGCATTTT
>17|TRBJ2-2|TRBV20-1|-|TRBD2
CSAKGALAGSNTGELFF
TGCAGTGCTAAGGGTGCACTAGCGGGATCGAACACCGGGGAGCTGTTTTTT
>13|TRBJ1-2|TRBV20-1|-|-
CSARDVGDYGYTF
TGCAGTGCTAGAGACGTGGGTGACTATGGCTACACCTTC
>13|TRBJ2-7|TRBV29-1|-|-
CSVVQRNSYEQYF
TGCAGCGTTGTCCAGCGTAACTCCTACGAGCAGTACTTC
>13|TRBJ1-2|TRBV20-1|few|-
CSAQEPGRGGYTF
TGCAGTGCCCAGGAGCCGGGGCGCGGCGGCTACACCTTC
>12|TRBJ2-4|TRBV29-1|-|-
CSVIGGRGIQYF
TGCAGCGTAATAGGGGGGCGAGGCATTCAGTACTTC
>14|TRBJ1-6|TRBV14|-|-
CASSQDMDNSPLHF
TGTGCCAGCAGCCAAGATATGGACAATTCACCCCTCCACTTT
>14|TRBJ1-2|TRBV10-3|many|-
CAITKGEANYGYTF
TGTGCCATCACGAAAGGGGAAGCTAACTATGGCTACACCTTC
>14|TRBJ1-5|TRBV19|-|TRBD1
CASSKDRGHQPQHF
TGTGCCAGTAGTAAAGACAGGGGGCATCAGCCCCAGCATTTT
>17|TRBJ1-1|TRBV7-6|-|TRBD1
CASSLSGGMVSVTEAFF
TGTGCCAGCAGCCTCTCAGGGGGGATGGTATCGGTTACTGAAGCTTTCTTT
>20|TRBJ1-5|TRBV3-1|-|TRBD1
CASSHSTPGTGLYSNQPQHF
TGTGCCAGCAGCCATTCTACCCCCGGGACAGGGCTTTATAGCAATCAGCCCCAGCATTTT
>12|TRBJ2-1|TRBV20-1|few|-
CSARQGYNEQFF
TGCAGTGCTAGACAGGGATACAATGAGCAGTTCTTC
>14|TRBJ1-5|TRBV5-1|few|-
CASSSVGGNQPQHF
TGCGCCAGCAGCTCAGTAGGAGGCAATCAGCCCCAGCATTTT
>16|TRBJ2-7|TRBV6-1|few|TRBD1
CASRSLGTGGSYEQYF
TGTGCCAGCAGGTCACTAGGGACAGGGGGCTCCTACGAGCAGTACTTC
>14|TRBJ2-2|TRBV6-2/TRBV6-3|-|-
CASKRHQNTGELFF
TGTGCCAGTAAGAGGCATCAGAACACCGGGGAGCTGTTTTTT